Included here is one T cell receptor (beta chain) sequence, with context. This record belongs to a study of T cells in Graves' hyperthyroidism and ophthalmopathy. Germline lookup yields CDR1 MDHEN and CDR2 SYDVKM. The V and J ends lost 3 bases and 7 bases respectively, with 15 bases between them. The CDR3 length is 14 residues. TCR beta CDR3 regions were amplified from RNA. With the HTBI primer set, the TCR CDR3 went through a first round of RT-PCR. TCRdb independently ran MiXCR on the multiplex PCR reads; one entry per CDR3 protein. The sample lists under 650,000 distinct CDR3 sequences; around 16% were seen once.

This chain links TRBV28 with TRBJ1-2; D may be TRBD1 (6 bases). The sequenced sample was blood. This sequence was found in a woman aged 25 to 39 with Graves' hyperthyroidism. In DNA, the CDR3 is TGTGCCAGCAGTTTCCCAGGGGAAGTTGGTGGCTACACCTTC. Translated: CASSFPGEVGGYTF.